Following are 5 T cell receptor beta chains from one sample sequenced in a study of neurological immune-mediated disorders. The time point: longitudinal time-point 3. Using its own MiXCR run on the 5' RACE reads, TCRdb lists one record per CDR3 protein. The sample holds 40,000 or so distinct CDR3 sequences, about 13% seen once. The sample taken for sequencing was PBMCs. These receptors originate from a man aged 30 to 39 in good health.

In this sample, this clonotype turned up many times. The chain has TRBV27 and TRBJ1-5, with D perhaps TRBD1 (5 bases). Germline assignment: CDR1 MNHEY and CDR2 SMNVEV (reference sequence). This CDR3 is built from 15 residues. V lost 3 bases to trimming and J lost 1 base, with 10 bases between them. The DNA for the CDR3 is TGTGCCAGCAGTTTGTCGGGGCAGAGCAATCAGCCCCAGCATTTT. Translation gives CASSLSGQSNQPQHF.

This clonotype has ten or more counts. The DNA of the CDR3 is TGCAGTGTAGATTATGATGGCACAGATACGCAGTATTTT. Residues: CSVDYDGTDTQYF. J is TRBJ2-3 and V is TRBV20-1; D remains unclear. There are 13 residues in the CDR3. Germline V CDR1 and CDR2: DFQATT, SNEGSKA (reference sequence). The V end lost 7 bases, the J end lost 1 base, and 12 bases lay between the germline ends.

This clonotype was recorded many times. This chain uses TRBV5-1 with TRBJ1-3; D ambiguous. The V gene lost 0 bases and the J gene lost 0 bases, with 13 bases spanning the gap. The CDR3 length is 17 residues. The germline V gene has CDR1 SGHRS and CDR2 YFSETQ. This CDR3 is CASSLVAGKHSGNTIYF. In DNA, the CDR3 is TGCGCCAGCAGCTTGGTCGCAGGAAAACACTCTGGAAACACCATATATTTT. The whole variable domain, remainder taken from reference TRBV5-1 and TRBJ1-3, is KAGVTQTPRYLIKTRGQQVTLSCSPISGHRSVSWYQQTPGQGLQFLFEYFSETQRNKGNFPGRFSGRQFSNSRSEMNVSTLELGDSALYLCASSLVAGKHSGNTIYFGEGSWLTVV.

This rearrangement joins TRBV14 to TRBJ2-2; D not certain. The germline V gene has CDR1 SGHDN and CDR2 FVKESK. CDR3 length: 14 residues. The ends were cut back, 10 bases at V and 7 bases at J, with 19 bases in the middle. CDR3 DNA sequence: TGTGCCATTAGCCAGCAGTGGCGAGGCGGGGAGCTGTTTTTT. Amino acid sequence: CAISQQWRGGELFF.

This clonotype was seen repeatedly, ten times or more. The chain employs TRBV12-3 or TRBV12-4 and TRBJ1-2; TRBD1 agrees at 8 bases. Trimming took 6 bases from V and 7 from J; bases not matched to a gene: 10. This CDR3 is built from 14 residues. CDR3: CASRTSGQVGGYTF. The CDR3 DNA reads as TGTGCCAGCAGGACGTCGGGACAGGTCGGTGGCTACACCTTC.